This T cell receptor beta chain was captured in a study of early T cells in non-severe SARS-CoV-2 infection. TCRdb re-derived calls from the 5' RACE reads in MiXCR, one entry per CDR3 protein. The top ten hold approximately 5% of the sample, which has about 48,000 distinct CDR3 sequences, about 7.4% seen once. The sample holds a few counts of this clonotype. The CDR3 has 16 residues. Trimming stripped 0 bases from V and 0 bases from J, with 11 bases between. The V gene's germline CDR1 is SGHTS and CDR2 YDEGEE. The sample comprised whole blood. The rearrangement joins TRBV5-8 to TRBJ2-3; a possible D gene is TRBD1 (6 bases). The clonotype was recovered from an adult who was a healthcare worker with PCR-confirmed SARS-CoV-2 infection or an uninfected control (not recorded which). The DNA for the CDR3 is TGTGCCAGCAGCTTGGCCTCCCAGGGGAGCACAGATACGCAGTATTTT. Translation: CASSLASQGSTDTQYF.